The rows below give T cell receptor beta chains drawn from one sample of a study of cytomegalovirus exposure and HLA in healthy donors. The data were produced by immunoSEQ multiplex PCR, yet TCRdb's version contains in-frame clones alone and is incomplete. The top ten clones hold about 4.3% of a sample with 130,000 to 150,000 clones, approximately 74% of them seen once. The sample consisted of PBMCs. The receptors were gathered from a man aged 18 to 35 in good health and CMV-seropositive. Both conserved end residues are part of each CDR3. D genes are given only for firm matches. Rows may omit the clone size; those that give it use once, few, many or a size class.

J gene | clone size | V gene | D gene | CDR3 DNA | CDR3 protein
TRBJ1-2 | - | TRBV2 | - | TGTGCCAGCGGGGACTCTCGTGGCTATGGCTACACCTTC | CASGDSRGYGYTF
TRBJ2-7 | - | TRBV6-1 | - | TGTGCCAGCAGTGAAGGGCCAGGGCCGTACGAGCAGTACTTC | CASSEGPGPYEQYF
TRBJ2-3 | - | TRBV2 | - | TGTGCCAGCAGTGGACAGCCCGCACAGGATACGCAGTATTTT | CASSGQPAQDTQYF
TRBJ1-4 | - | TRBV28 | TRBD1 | TGTGCCAGCAGTTTATGGGGACAGGGAGAAAGTGGTGAAAAACTGTTTTTT | CASSLWGQGESGEKLFF
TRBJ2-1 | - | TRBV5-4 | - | TGTGCCAGCAGCTTCCCCGTGGCGGGATTAAACAATGAGCAGTTCTTC | CASSFPVAGLNNEQFF
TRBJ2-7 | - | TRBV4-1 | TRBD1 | TGCGCCAGCAGCCCACAGGGGGCCTCCTACGAGCAGTACTTC | CASSPQGASYEQYF
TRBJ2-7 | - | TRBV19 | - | TGTGCCAGTAGTATATCAGGACAAGGCGAGCAGTACTTC | CASSISGQGEQYF
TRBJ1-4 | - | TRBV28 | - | TGTGCCAGCAGTCCCGCGGATGGAAAACTGTTTTTT | CASSPADGKLFF
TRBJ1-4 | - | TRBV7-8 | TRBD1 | TGTGCCAGCAGCTTAAGGGGTAGGGGGCGGGGTGAAAAACTGTTTTTT | CASSLRGRGRGEKLFF
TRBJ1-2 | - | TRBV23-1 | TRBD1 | TGCGCCAGCAGTAAACCACTACCGGGACAGGGATACGTTGAGAGGGGCTACACCTTC | CASSKPLPGQGYVERGYTF
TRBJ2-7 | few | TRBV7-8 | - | TGTGCCAGCAGCTTAAGGCAGGGTTCCTACGAGCAGTACTTC | CASSLRQGSYEQYF
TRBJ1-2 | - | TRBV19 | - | TGTGCCAGTACCCCTAGGGACACAGCCCTCTATGGCTACACCTTC | CASTPRDTALYGYTF
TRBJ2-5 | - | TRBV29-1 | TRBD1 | TGCAGCGGGACAGGGGCCGGGGAGACCCAGTACTTC | CSGTGAGETQYF
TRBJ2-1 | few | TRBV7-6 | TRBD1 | TGTGCCAGCAGCCAAGCGACACCGGGACAGATTAACAATGAGCAGTTCTTC | CASSQATPGQINNEQFF
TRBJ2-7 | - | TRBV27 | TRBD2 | TGTGCCAGCAGTCCCGGGGGGAGCTCCTACGAGCAGTACTTC | CASSPGGSSYEQYF
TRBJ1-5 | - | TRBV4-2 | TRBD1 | TGTGCCAGCAGCCAAGGAAGGGGGCGCGAGGATCAGCCCCAGCATTTT | CASSQGRGREDQPQHF
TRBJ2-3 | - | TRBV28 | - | TGTGCCAGCAGTCCCTTATCGGGAGAATATTTTGCCACGCAGTATTTT | CASSPLSGEYFATQYF
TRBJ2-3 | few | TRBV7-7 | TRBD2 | TGTGCTAGCAGCGAGACTAGCAGAAGCACAGATACGCAGTATTTT | CASSETSRSTDTQYF
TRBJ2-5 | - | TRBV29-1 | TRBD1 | TGCAGCGTTGAACAGGGGGTCGAGACCCAGTACTTC | CSVEQGVETQYF
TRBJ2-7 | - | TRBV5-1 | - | TGCGCCAGCAGCGGGCGTAGTATCTACGAGCAGTACTTC | CASSGRSIYEQYF
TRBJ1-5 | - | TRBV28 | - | TGTGCCAGCAGGTGGGCAGGTAGCAATCAGCCCCAGCATTTT | CASRWAGSNQPQHF
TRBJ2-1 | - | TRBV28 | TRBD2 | TGTGCCAGCAGTTTGAACGGAGCAGGACTAGCGGGAGGGGGGGATGAGCAGTTCTTC | CASSLNGAGLAGGGDEQFF
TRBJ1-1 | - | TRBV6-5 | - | TGTGCCAGCACCTCGGGGGGGCGGACTGAAGCTTTCTTT | CASTSGGRTEAFF
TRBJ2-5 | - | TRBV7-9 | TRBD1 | TGTGCCAGCAGCTCCCTTCTCGACAGGGGTGGCGAGACCCAGTACTTC | CASSSLLDRGGETQYF
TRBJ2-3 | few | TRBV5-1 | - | TGCGCCAGCAGCTTGGTTTCCCTTAGCACAGATACGCAGTATTTT | CASSLVSLSTDTQYF
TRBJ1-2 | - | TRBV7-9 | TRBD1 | TGTGCCAGCAGGCGAAGGGACAGCCAGTGGGGCTACACCTTC | CASRRRDSQWGYTF
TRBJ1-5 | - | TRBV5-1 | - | TGCGCCAGCAGCCGTGAGGGAGGTCAGCCCCAGCATTTT | CASSREGGQPQHF
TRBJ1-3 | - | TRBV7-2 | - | TGTGCCAGCAGCTTACTGAACACCATATATTTT | CASSLLNTIYF
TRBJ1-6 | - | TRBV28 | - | TGTGCCAGCAGTCAGGTAGATTCACCCCTCCACTTT | CASSQVDSPLHF
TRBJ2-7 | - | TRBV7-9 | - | TGTGCCAGCAGCTTACTACAGGGCCAGCAGTACTTC | CASSLLQGQQYF
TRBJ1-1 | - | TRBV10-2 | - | TGCGCCAGCAGTGAGGAGGGGGGGCGCTTGAACACTGAAGCTTTCTTT | CASSEEGGRLNTEAFF
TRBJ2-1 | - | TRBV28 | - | TGTGCCAGCACCCTGATCCAAAACACCTACAATGAGCAGTTCTTC | CASTLIQNTYNEQFF
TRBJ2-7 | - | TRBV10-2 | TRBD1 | TGCGCCAGCACTATCCGGGACAGCTCCTACGAGCAGTACTTC | CASTIRDSSYEQYF
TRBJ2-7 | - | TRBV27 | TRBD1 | TGTGCCAGCAGACTCAGGGGGCTCTACGAGCAGTACTTC | CASRLRGLYEQYF
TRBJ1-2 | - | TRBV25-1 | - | TGTGCCAGCAGTGATTATAACAGGGACTATGGCTACACCTTC | CASSDYNRDYGYTF
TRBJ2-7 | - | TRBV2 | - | TGTGCCAGCAGTGAAGGACTAACCGGAGGCTACGAGCAGTACTTC | CASSEGLTGGYEQYF
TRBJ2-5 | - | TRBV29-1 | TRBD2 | TGCAGCGAAGGGACTAGCGGGAGTGGGGAGACCCAGTACTTC | CSEGTSGSGETQYF
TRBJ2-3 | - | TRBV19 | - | TGTGCCAGTATCGACCCTCTTCAGGCCTCGCAGTATTTT | CASIDPLQASQYF
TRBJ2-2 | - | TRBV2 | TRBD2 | TGTGCCAGCAATAGACTAGCGGGGAACACCGGGGAGCTGTTTTTT | CASNRLAGNTGELFF
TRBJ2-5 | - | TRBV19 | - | TGTGCCAGTAGTACCCGACTAGAGGAGGAGACCCAGTACTTC | CASSTRLEEETQYF